The 19 T cell receptor beta chains below come from one sample, sequenced in a study of blood T cell repertoires in COVID-19. Produced via immunoSEQ multiplex PCR; TCRdb's table is partial and in-frame only. In the table there are over 120,000 clones, roughly 78% of which are singletons. Sequenced sample: PBMCs or T cells enriched from blood (not recorded which). All receptors derive from a woman aged 50 to 65 who had recovered from COVID-19.

The chain carries TRBV11-3 and TRBJ2-1, with a weak D call TRBD1 (6 bases). This CDR3 has 12 amino acids. Per the germline V gene, CDR1 is SGHNT and CDR2 is YENEEA. V gave up 5 bases and J gave up 9 bases, with 11 bases separating them. CDR3 loop: CASSTRGGEQFF. Here the CDR3 DNA reads TGTGCCAGCAGCACCAGGGGTGGTGAGCAGTTCTTC. The full variable domain, in which reference TRBV11-3 and TRBJ2-1 provide the parts outside the CDR3, is EAGVVQSPRYKIIEKKQPVAFWCNPISGHNTLYWYLQNLGQGPELLIRYENEEAVDDSQLPKDRFSAERLKGVDSTLKIQPAELGDSAVYLCASSTRGGEQFFGPGTRLTVL.

A few counts support this clone. This sequence joins TRBV4-1 and TRBJ2-2, with D possibly TRBD2 on 6 matching bases. The length of the CDR3 is 16 residues. The germline CDR1 and CDR2 sequences are MGHRA and YSYEKL. V was cut by 1 base and J by 5 bases, with 14 bases left in between. The chain's CDR3 is CASSQAGGARTGELFF. Written as DNA, the CDR3 is TGCGCCAGCAGCCAAGCCGGAGGGGCGAGAACCGGGGAGCTGTTTTTT.

The sample holds one count of this clone. This chain uses TRBV6-5 with TRBJ2-1; D possibly corresponds to TRBD1 (5 bases). CDR1 and CDR2 (germline): MNHEY, SVGAGI. With 8 bases removed from V and 3 bases from J, the gap between germline ends came to 17 bases. The CDR3 runs to 15 residues. The CDR3: CASGTGFAHYNEQFF. In DNA, the CDR3 is TGTGCCAGCGGAACAGGCTTTGCTCACTACAATGAGCAGTTCTTC.

The chain couples TRBV6-7 to TRBJ2-1, with 8 bases lining up with TRBD1. TRBV6-7 is recorded as an ORF, its role being uncertain. This CDR3 region has 13 residues. V lost 9 bases and J lost 8; bases outside the gene matches: 9. Written as DNA, the CDR3 is TGTGCCAGACGGAGGGACAGGTGGGATGAGCAGTTCTTC. Protein sequence: CARRRDRWDEQFF.

The chain couples TRBV5-1 to TRBJ2-3; the D gene is possibly TRBD2 (6 bases). Trimming took 1 base from V and 7 from J, leaving 19 bases between them. Germline V gene lookup returns CDR1 SGHRS and CDR2 YFSETQ. The CDR3 contains 16 residues. CDR3 in amino acids: CASSLLTGEGSHTQYF. Here the CDR3 DNA reads TGCGCCAGCAGCTTGCTGACGGGGGAAGGTTCCCATACGCAGTATTTT. The full variable domain, rest sourced from reference TRBV5-1 and TRBJ2-3, is KAGVTQTPRYLIKTRGQQVTLSCSPISGHRSVSWYQQTPGQGLQFLFEYFSETQRNKGNFPGRFSGRQFSNSRSEMNVSTLELGDSALYLCASSLLTGEGSHTQYFGPGTRLTVL.

The chain employs TRBV3-1 (or the pseudogene TRBV3-2) and TRBJ2-5, with D perhaps TRBD2 (5 bases). The germline gives CDR1 LGHDT, CDR2 YNNKEL (reference sequence). Between the trimmed V and J ends, which lost 5 bases and 4 bases, there was a span of 17 bases. There are 15 residues in the CDR3. The CDR3 bases are TGTGCCAGCAGCTCCCTAGAGGGTAGGCCAGAGACCCAGTACTTC. Translation gives CASSSLEGRPETQYF.

This chain joins TRBV19 and TRBJ1-2; 8 bases align to TRBD1. V dropped 5 bases and J dropped 3; count of bases not matched to a gene: 14. Germline CDR1 and CDR2: LNHDA and SQIVND (reference sequence). This CDR3 region has 17 residues. The CDR3 DNA sequence: TGTGCCAGTAGTGTCGGGACAGGCGGAATCGGTTACTATGGCTACACCTTC. Protein sequence: CASSVGTGGIGYYGYTF.

V is TRBV5-1 and J is TRBJ2-2; D uncertain. Trimming left V 0 bases short and J 1 base short, with 7 bases between. The V gene's germline CDR1 is SGHRS and CDR2 YFSETQ. The CDR3 totals 15 residues. The CDR3 reads CASSLGLVNTGELFF. CDR3 nucleotides: TGCGCCAGCAGCTTGGGACTTGTGAACACCGGGGAGCTGTTTTTT.

The V gene is TRBV20-1, the J gene TRBJ2-3; 9 bases align to TRBD1. CDR3 length: 11 residues. The ends lost 6 bases at V and 6 bases at J; junction bases unmatched: 1. Germline CDR1 DFQATT, CDR2 SNEGSKA (reference sequence). The CDR3 sequence: CSAGQGDTQYF. DNA for the CDR3: TGCAGTGCAGGACAGGGGGATACGCAGTATTTT.

The chain couples TRBV11-2 to TRBJ1-3; TRBD1 is a possible D gene (6 bases). The V end was cut by 6 bases, the J end by 2 bases, with 11 bases between. The CDR3 spans 14 residues. Germline V gene data show CDR1 as SGHAT and CDR2 as FQNNGV. CDR3 nucleotide sequence: TGTGCCAGCAGGACGGGGGGGCCTGGAAACACCATATATTTT. Amino acid sequence: CASRTGGPGNTIYF.

The rearrangement joins TRBV30 to TRBJ1-1; D might be TRBD1 (6 bases). Germline CDR1 and CDR2: GTSNPN and SVGIG (reference sequence). CDR3 length: 13 amino acids. The germline V and J ends were trimmed by 2 bases and 4 bases, with 11 bases remaining between them. CDR3 protein: CAWSTGWGTEAFF. DNA for the CDR3: TGTGCCTGGAGTACAGGGTGGGGCACTGAAGCTTTCTTT.

The chain links TRBV2 to TRBJ1-1, with 10 bases lining up with TRBD1. The CDR3 sequence is 14 residues long. V shed 4 bases and J 1 base; nucleotides not matched to a gene: 0. Per the germline V gene, CDR1 is SNHLY and CDR2 is FYNNEI. CDR3 sequence (DNA): TGTGCCAGCAGTGGGACAGGGGGGAACACTGAAGCTTTCTTT. Its translation: CASSGTGGNTEAFF.

The chain has TRBV10-3 and TRBJ2-5, with 7 positions matching TRBD2. Germline V CDR1 and CDR2: ENHRY, SYGVKD. V trimming: 6 bases; J trimming: 4 bases; junction bases outside the gene matches: 8. The CDR3 loop spans 14 amino acids. The CDR3 is CAISPLAAPETQYF. The DNA of the CDR3 is TGTGCCATCAGCCCTCTAGCGGCCCCAGAGACCCAGTACTTC.

V and J are TRBV7-7 and TRBJ2-1; TRBD2 matches at 11 bases. V was clipped by 0 bases and J by 9 bases; unmatched bases: 4. This CDR3 is 15 amino acids long. Germline CDR1 reads SSHAT; CDR2 reads FNYEAQ (reference sequence). CDR3 protein: CASSLASGGVAEQFF. CDR3 in DNA: TGTGCCAGCAGCTTAGCTAGCGGGGGGGTGGCTGAGCAGTTCTTC. Based on the CDR3 plus reference TRBV7-7 and TRBJ2-1, the full variable domain is GAGVSQSPRYKVTKRGQDVTLRCDPISSHATLYWYQQALGQGPEFLTYFNYEAQPDKSGLPSDRFSAERPEGSISTLTIQRTEQRDSAMYRCASSLASGGVAEQFFGPGTRLTVL.

The rearrangement links TRBV7-2 to TRBJ1-2; possible D gene TRBD1, 5 bases. Trimming removed 1 base at V and 7 bases at J, with 10 bases between. CDR1 and CDR2 (germline): SGHTA, FQGNSA. The CDR3 is 13 residues long. CDR3 DNA: TGTGCCAGCAGCTTAGGGCAGGGCGGTGGCTACACCTTC. Its protein is CASSLGQGGGYTF. The variable domain in full, with the rest retrieved from reference TRBV7-2 and TRBJ1-2, is GAGVSQSPSNKVTEKGKDVELRCDPISGHTALYWYRQSLGQGLEFLIYFQGNSAPDKSGLPSDRFSAERTGGSVSTLTIQRTQQEDSAVYLCASSLGQGGGYTFGSGTRLTVV.

V usage is TRBV3-1 (or the pseudogene TRBV3-2) and J usage is TRBJ2-3; weak D call: TRBD2 (5 bases). Trimming cost V 3 bases and J 0 bases, with 16 bases left between them. This CDR3 is 17 amino acids long. The germline CDR1 and CDR2 sequences are LGHDT and YNNKEL (reference sequence). CDR3 region: CASSHLQTTASTDTQYF. DNA of the CDR3: TGTGCCAGCAGCCACCTCCAGACTACTGCTAGCACAGATACGCAGTATTTT.

J is TRBJ2-1 and V is TRBV7-9, with D perhaps TRBD1 (5 bases). The CDR3 contains 14 residues. Trimming took 2 bases from V and 5 from J, leaving 10 bases between them. Germline V gene data show CDR1 as SEHNR and CDR2 as FQNEAQ (reference sequence). The CDR3 region has the DNA TGTGCCAGCAGCTTATGGGGCGGAAACAATGAGCAGTTCTTC. Translated, it gives CASSLWGGNNEQFF.

The CDR3 loop reads CASSPEIYEQYF. CDR3 DNA: TGTGCCAGCAGCCCGGAGATCTACGAGCAGTACTTC. The chain joins TRBV7-9 to TRBJ2-7; D is unresolved. Per the germline V gene, CDR1 is SEHNR and CDR2 is FQNEAQ (reference sequence). V was cut by 5 bases and J by 3 bases, with 8 bases left in between. The CDR3 has 12 residues. The entire variable domain, with the rest obtained from reference TRBV7-9 and TRBJ2-7, is as follows: DTGVSQNPRHKITKRGQNVTFRCDPISEHNRLYWYRQTLGQGPEFLTYFQNEAQLEKSRLLSDRFSAERPKGSFSTLEIQRTEQGDSAMYLCASSPEIYEQYFGPGTRLTVT.

V and J are TRBV18 and TRBJ1-5, with 7 bases identical to TRBD1. Per the germline V gene, CDR1 is KGHSH and CDR2 is LQKENI. J lost 7 bases, V lost 4 bases, and 10 bases had no gene match. This CDR3 is built from 15 residues. CDR3 nucleotide sequence: TGTGCCAGCTCACGGGACAGCTCGCATCAACAGCCCCAGCATTTT. This translates into CASSRDSSHQQPQHF.